The 7 T cell receptor beta chains below come from one sample, sequenced in a study of PD-L1 blockade in urothelial cancer. This table comes from immunoSEQ multiplex PCR, and its TCRdb copy is limited to in-frame clones, with some not included. The sample lists 25,000 to 30,000 clones; about 85% were seen once. Time point indicated: peripheral blood 6 weeks after treatment start. This specimen consisted of PBMCs, obtained around atezolizumab (anti-PD-L1) treatment. Receptors were obtained from a man aged 65 to 85 with urothelial cancer.

This clone appeared once. The chain links TRBV18 to TRBJ1-5, with D possibly TRBD1 on 6 matching bases. Trimming stripped 5 bases from V and 2 bases from J, with 16 bases between. The CDR3 loop spans 16 amino acids. CDR1 is KGHSH and CDR2 is LQKENI in the germline V gene. The CDR3 coding sequence is TGTGCCAGCTCAGCCACAGGGATGGGCGGCAATCAGCCCCAGCATTTT. It yields the protein CASSATGMGGNQPQHF.

The chain recombines TRBV27 with TRBJ1-4, with no clear D. CDR1 is MNHEY, CDR2 SMNVEV, per germline (reference sequence). The germline V and J ends were trimmed by 2 bases and 5 bases, with 9 bases remaining between them. This CDR3 spans 14 amino acids. CDR3 loop: CASSLGQSNEKLFF. CDR3 nucleotide sequence: TGTGCCAGCAGTTTAGGCCAGTCGAATGAAAAACTGTTTTTT.

This sequence joins TRBV19 and TRBJ1-5; 8 nucleotides align to TRBD1. Germline CDR1 reads LNHDA; CDR2 reads SQIVND (reference sequence). The CDR3 runs 17 residues. Unmatched junction bases numbered 9, after V lost 4 bases and J lost 1 base. CDR3 sequence reads: CASSTSGGRGSNQPQHF. In DNA, the CDR3 is TGTGCCAGTAGTACGTCAGGGGGCCGGGGGAGCAATCAGCCCCAGCATTTT.

This chain uses TRBV28 with TRBJ1-2; 7 positions match TRBD1. Trimming removed 6 bases from V and 1 base from J; junction bases left unmatched: 11. Germline V lookup: CDR1 MDHEN, CDR2 SYDVKM. The CDR3 totals 16 residues. The CDR3: CASSPPGTASNYGYTF. In DNA, the CDR3 is TGTGCCAGCAGCCCCCCCGGGACAGCAAGTAACTATGGCTACACCTTC.

The table lists this clone with a few counts. V and J are TRBV30 and TRBJ1-5; D uncertain. This CDR3 comprises 13 residues. Germline CDR1 GTSNPN, CDR2 SVGIG (reference sequence). With 0 bases removed from V and 4 bases from J, the gap between germline ends came to 7 bases. The CDR3 here is CAWSVTPNQPQHF. The CDR3 region has the DNA TGTGCCTGGAGTGTCACTCCTAATCAGCCCCAGCATTTT. The full variable domain, in which reference TRBV30 and TRBJ1-5 provide the parts outside the CDR3, is SQTIHQWPATLVQPVGSPLSLECTVEGTSNPNLYWYRQAAGRGLQLLFYSVGIGQISSEVPQNLSASRPQDRQFILSSKKLLLSDSGFYLCAWSVTPNQPQHFGDGTRLSIL.

This chain connects TRBV12-5 to TRBJ2-7; 9 nucleotides line up with TRBD1. This CDR3 contains 16 residues. From germline, CDR1 is LGHNT and CDR2 FRNRAP. V lost 0 bases, J lost 6 bases, and 9 bases stayed unmatched. The CDR3 region has the DNA TGTGCTAGTGGTTTGGTGGCGGGACAGGGCCTTGTCGAGCAGTACTTC. This codes for CASGLVAGQGLVEQYF.

This clone was seen a few times. CDR3 sequence reads: CASLYGTGASYNEQFF. CDR3 DNA: TGTGCCAGCCTCTATGGGACGGGAGCCTCCTACAATGAGCAGTTCTTC. The chain links TRBV28 to TRBJ2-1; the D gene is possibly TRBD2 (6 bases). V was clipped by 8 bases and J by 0 bases, with 17 bases between them. This CDR3 comprises 16 residues. Germline assignment: CDR1 MDHEN and CDR2 SYDVKM. The complete variable domain, with remaining parts taken from reference TRBV28 and TRBJ2-1, reads DVKVTQSSRYLVKRTGEKVFLECVQDMDHENMFWYRQDPGLGLRLIYFSYDVKMKEKGDIPEGYSVSREKKERFSLILESASTNQTSMYLCASLYGTGASYNEQFFGPGTRLTVL.